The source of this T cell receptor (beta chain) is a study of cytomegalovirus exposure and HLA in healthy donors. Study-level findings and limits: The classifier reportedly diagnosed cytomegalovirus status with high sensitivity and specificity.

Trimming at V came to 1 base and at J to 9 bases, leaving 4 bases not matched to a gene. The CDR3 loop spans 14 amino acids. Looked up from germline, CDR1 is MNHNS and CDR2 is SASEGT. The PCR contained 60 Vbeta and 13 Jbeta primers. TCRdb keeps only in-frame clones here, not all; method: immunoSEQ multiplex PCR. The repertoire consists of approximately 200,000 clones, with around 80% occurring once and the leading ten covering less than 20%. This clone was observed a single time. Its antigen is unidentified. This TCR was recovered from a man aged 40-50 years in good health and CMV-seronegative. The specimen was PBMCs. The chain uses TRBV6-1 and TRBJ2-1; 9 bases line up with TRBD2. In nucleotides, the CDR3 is TGTGCCAGCAGTGAAGTAAGACTAGCGGCTGAGCAGTTCTTC. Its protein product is CASSEVRLAAEQFF.